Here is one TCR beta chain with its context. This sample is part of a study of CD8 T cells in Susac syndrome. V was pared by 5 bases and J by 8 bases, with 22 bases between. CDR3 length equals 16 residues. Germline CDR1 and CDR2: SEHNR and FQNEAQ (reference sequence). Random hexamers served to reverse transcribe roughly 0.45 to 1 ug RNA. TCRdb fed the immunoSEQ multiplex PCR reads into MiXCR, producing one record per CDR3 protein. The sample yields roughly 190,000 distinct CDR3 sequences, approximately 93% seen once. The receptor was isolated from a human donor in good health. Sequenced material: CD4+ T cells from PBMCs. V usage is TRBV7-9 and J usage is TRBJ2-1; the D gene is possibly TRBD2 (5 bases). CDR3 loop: CASSDGREWQNDEQFF. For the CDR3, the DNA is TGTGCCAGCAGCGATGGTAGGGAGTGGCAAAACGATGAGCAGTTCTTC.